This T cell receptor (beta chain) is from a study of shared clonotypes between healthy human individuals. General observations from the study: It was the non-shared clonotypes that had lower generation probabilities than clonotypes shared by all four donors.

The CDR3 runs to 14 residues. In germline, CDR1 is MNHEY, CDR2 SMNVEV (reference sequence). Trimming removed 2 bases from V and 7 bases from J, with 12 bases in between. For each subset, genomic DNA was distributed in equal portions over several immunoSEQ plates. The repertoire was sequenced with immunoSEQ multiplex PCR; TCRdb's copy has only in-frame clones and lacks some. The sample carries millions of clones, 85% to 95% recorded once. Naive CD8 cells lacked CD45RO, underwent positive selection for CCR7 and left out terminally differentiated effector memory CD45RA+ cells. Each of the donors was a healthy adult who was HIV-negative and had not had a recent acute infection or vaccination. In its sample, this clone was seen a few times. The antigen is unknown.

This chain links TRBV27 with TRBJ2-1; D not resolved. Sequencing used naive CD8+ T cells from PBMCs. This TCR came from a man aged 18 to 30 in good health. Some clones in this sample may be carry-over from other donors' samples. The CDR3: CASSLRLPVNEQFF. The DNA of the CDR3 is TGTGCCAGCAGTTTACGACTGCCCGTGAATGAGCAGTTCTTC.